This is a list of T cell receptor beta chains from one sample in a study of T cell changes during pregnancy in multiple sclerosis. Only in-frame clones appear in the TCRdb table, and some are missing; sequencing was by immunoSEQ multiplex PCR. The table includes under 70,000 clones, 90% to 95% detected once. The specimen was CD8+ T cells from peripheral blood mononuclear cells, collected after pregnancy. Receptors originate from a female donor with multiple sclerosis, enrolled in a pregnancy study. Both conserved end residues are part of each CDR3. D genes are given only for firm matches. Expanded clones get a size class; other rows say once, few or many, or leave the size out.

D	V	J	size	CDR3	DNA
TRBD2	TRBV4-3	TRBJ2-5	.	CASSRGTVEIAGAPPTQYF	TGCGCCAGCAGCCGCGGGACCGTCGAAATAGCGGGAGCCCCACCGACCCAGTACTTC
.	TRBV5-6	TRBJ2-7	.	CASSLGGYYEQYF	TGTGCCAGCAGCTTGGGCGGCTACTACGAGCAGTACTTC
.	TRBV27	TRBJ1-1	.	CASSLLRSHTEAFF	TGTGCCAGCAGTTTACTCCGGTCCCACACTGAAGCTTTCTTT
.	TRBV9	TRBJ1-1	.	CASSAGTGGYTEAFF	TGTGCCAGCAGCGCGGGGACTGGGGGGTACACTGAAGCTTTCTTT
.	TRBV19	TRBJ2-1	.	CASSHNPGYNEQFF	TGTGCCAGTAGTCATAACCCGGGCTACAATGAGCAGTTCTTC
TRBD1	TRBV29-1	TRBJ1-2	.	CSGTGAYGYTF	TGCAGCGGAACAGGGGCCTATGGCTACACCTTC
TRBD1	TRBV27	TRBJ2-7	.	CASSLPGQVYEQYF	TGTGCCAGCAGTTTACCCGGACAGGTTTACGAGCAGTACTTC
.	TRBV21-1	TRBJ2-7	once	CASSKEKDREAGEQYF	TGTGCCAGCAGCAAAGAGAAAGACAGGGAGGCCGGCGAGCAGTACTTC
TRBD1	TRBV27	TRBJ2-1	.	CASSHRTGNNEQFF	TGTGCCAGCAGTCACCGGACAGGTAACAATGAGCAGTTCTTC
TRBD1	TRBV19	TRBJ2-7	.	CASRAGTGYEQYF	TGTGCCAGTAGAGCCGGGACAGGGTACGAGCAGTACTTC
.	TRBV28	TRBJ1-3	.	CASSLWASSGNTIYF	TGTGCCAGCAGTTTGTGGGCCTCCTCTGGAAACACCATATATTTT
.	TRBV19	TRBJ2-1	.	CASTGDWSSYNEQFF	TGTGCCAGTACTGGGGACTGGTCCTCCTACAATGAGCAGTTCTTC
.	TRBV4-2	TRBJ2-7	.	CASSQEGSLVVEQYF	TGTGCCAGCAGCCAAGAAGGAAGCCTAGTCGTCGAGCAGTACTTC
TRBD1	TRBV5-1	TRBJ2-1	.	CASSRGQGGRNEQFF	TGCGCCAGCAGCAGAGGACAGGGGGGAAGGAATGAGCAGTTCTTC
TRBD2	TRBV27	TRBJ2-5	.	CASSLSGTSGRARETQYF	TGTGCCAGCAGTTTATCGGGGACTAGCGGGAGGGCCCGGGAGACCCAGTACTTC
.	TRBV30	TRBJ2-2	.	CAWSVLGSGELFF	TGTGCCTGGAGTGTATTGGGCTCCGGGGAGCTGTTTTTT
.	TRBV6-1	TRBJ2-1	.	CASSEAGTLRFF	TGTGCCAGCAGTGAAGCCGGGACTTTACGGTTCTTC
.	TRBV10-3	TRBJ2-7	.	CAISESNSPHEQYF	TGTGCCATCAGTGAGTCAAACAGTCCCCACGAGCAGTACTTC